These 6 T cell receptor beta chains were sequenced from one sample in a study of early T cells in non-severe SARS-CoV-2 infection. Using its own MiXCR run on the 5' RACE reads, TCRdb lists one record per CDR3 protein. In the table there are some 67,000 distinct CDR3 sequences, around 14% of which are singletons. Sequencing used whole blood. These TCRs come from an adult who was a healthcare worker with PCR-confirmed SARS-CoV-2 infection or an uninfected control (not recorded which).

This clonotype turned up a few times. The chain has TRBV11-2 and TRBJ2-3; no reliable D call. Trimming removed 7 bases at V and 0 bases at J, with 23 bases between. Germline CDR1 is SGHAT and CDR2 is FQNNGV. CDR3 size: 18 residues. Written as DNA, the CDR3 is TGTGCCAGCACTATGGGGTTGTCCTTGGTTACTAGCACAGATACGCAGTATTTT. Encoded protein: CASTMGLSLVTSTDTQYF.

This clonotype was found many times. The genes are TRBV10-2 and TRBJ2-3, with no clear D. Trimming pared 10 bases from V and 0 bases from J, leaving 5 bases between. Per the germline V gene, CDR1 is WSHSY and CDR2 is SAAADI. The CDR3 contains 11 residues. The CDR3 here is CATTSTDTQYF. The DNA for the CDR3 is TGCGCCACCACTAGCACAGATACGCAGTATTTT.

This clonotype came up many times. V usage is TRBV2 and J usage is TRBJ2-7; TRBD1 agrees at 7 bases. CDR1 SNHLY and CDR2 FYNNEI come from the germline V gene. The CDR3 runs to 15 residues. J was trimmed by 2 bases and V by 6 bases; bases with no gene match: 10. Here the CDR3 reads CASSRQGEDPYEQYF. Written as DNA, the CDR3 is TGTGCCAGCAGCCGACAGGGAGAAGATCCCTACGAGCAGTACTTC.

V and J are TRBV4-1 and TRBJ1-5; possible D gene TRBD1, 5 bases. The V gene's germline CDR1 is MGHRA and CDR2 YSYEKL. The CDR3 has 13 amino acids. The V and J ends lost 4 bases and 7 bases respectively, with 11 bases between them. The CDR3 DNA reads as TGCGCCAGCAGCCCCCTAGGGGCCCAGCCCCAGCATTTT. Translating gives CASSPLGAQPQHF.

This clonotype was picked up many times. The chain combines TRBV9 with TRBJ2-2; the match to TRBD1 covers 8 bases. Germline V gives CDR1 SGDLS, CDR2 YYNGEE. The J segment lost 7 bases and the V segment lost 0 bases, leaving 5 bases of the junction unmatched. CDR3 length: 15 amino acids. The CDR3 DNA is TGTGCCAGCAGCGTAGGGACAGGGTGGAGCGGGGAGCTGTTTTTT. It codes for CASSVGTGWSGELFF.

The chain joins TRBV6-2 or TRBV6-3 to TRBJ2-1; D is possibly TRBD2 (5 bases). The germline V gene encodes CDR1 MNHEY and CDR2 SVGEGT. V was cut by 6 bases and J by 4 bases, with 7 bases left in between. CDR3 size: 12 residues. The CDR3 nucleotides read TGTGCCAGCAGGGACTTATACAATGAGCAGTTCTTC. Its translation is CASRDLYNEQFF.